A selection of T cell receptor beta chains follows, all from one sample in a study of shared T cell receptors in the human thymus. Libraries were prepared by immunoSEQ multiplex PCR; TCRdb keeps only in-frame clonotypes and omits some of them. The data contain approximately 730,000 clones, 70% to 90% of them seen just once; the ten biggest clones take up 0.0095% to 0.011%. The sample was also linked to a second study, of human thymus T cells.

The sequenced material came from thymocytes. The receptors shown here come from a girl in the first two years of life with a congenital heart defect. Each CDR3 is given with its conserved first and last residue. The order of the fields is clone size, D gene, J gene, V gene, CDR3 protein, CDR3 DNA. The D gene is left open where the match is weak. Only part of the rows carry a size: once, few, many, or a class if the clone is expanded.

abundance: once; d_gene: -; j_gene: TRBJ1-2; v_gene: TRBV11-1; CDR3aa: CASSRGGQGRKGYTF; CDR3nt: TGTGCCAGCAGCCGCGGCGGCCAAGGGAGGAAAGGCTACACCTTC
abundance: once; d_gene: -; j_gene: TRBJ2-1; v_gene: TRBV5-6; CDR3aa: CASSPPGGHWSEQFF; CDR3nt: TGTGCCAGCAGCCCCCCTGGCGGGCATTGGTCTGAGCAGTTCTTC
abundance: few; d_gene: -; j_gene: TRBJ2-7; v_gene: TRBV28; CDR3aa: CASTRQYTSYEQYF; CDR3nt: TGTGCCAGCACCAGACAGTACACCAGCTACGAGCAGTACTTC
abundance: few; d_gene: -; j_gene: TRBJ1-6; v_gene: TRBV10-3; CDR3aa: CAISVSSVNSPLHF; CDR3nt: TGTGCCATCAGTGTCTCGTCCGTGAATTCACCCCTCCACTTT
abundance: -; d_gene: -; j_gene: TRBJ2-5; v_gene: TRBV6-6; CDR3aa: CASSPTPGHRETQYF; CDR3nt: TGTGCCAGCAGCCCAACCCCGGGACATCGAGAGACCCAGTACTTC
abundance: -; d_gene: TRBD1; j_gene: TRBJ1-4; v_gene: TRBV18; CDR3aa: CASSPYPPQGNEKLFF; CDR3nt: TGTGCCAGCTCACCATACCCCCCACAGGGGAATGAAAAACTGTTTTTT
abundance: -; d_gene: -; j_gene: TRBJ1-2; v_gene: TRBV4-1; CDR3aa: CASSQVPRGGLGYTF; CDR3nt: TGCGCCAGCAGCCAGGTCCCCAGAGGAGGTTTAGGCTACACCTTC
abundance: once; d_gene: -; j_gene: TRBJ2-3; v_gene: TRBV7-2; CDR3aa: CASSFLLDTQYF; CDR3nt: TGTGCCAGCAGCTTTCTTCTAGATACGCAGTATTTT
abundance: once; d_gene: -; j_gene: TRBJ1-1; v_gene: TRBV9; CDR3aa: CASRPSLDTEAFF; CDR3nt: TGTGCCAGCCGCCCCAGTTTGGACACTGAAGCTTTCTTT
abundance: -; d_gene: -; j_gene: TRBJ1-2; v_gene: TRBV13; CDR3aa: CASSPGPYGYTF; CDR3nt: TGTGCCAGCAGCCCCGGTCCCTATGGCTACACCTTC
abundance: -; d_gene: -; j_gene: TRBJ1-1; v_gene: TRBV14; CDR3aa: CASSPRARFVNTEAFF; CDR3nt: TGTGCCAGCAGCCCCAGGGCGAGGTTCGTGAACACTGAAGCTTTCTTT
abundance: -; d_gene: TRBD2; j_gene: TRBJ2-2; v_gene: TRBV5-1; CDR3aa: CASSLAGTRDTGELFF; CDR3nt: TGCGCCAGCAGCTTGGCCGGGACTAGGGACACCGGGGAGCTGTTTTTT
abundance: -; d_gene: -; j_gene: TRBJ2-7; v_gene: TRBV7-3; CDR3aa: CASSLLGGTTEQYF; CDR3nt: TGTGCCAGCAGCTTACTTGGGGGGACCACCGAGCAGTACTTC
abundance: -; d_gene: -; j_gene: TRBJ1-2; v_gene: TRBV7-8; CDR3aa: CASSPQTGPQRGYTF; CDR3nt: TGTGCCAGCAGCCCTCAGACAGGCCCACAAAGGGGCTACACCTTC
abundance: -; d_gene: -; j_gene: TRBJ2-5; v_gene: TRBV11-2; CDR3aa: CASSSPKQGEKVTQYF; CDR3nt: TGTGCCAGCAGCTCACCCAAACAGGGTGAAAAAGTGACCCAGTACTTC
abundance: once; d_gene: -; j_gene: TRBJ2-2; v_gene: TRBV27; CDR3aa: CATSTTVFTGELFF; CDR3nt: TGTGCCACCTCTACTACGGTTTTCACCGGGGAGCTGTTTTTT
abundance: -; d_gene: TRBD1; j_gene: TRBJ1-5; v_gene: TRBV27; CDR3aa: CASSLGQGGNQPQHF; CDR3nt: TGTGCCAGCAGTTTAGGACAGGGGGGGAATCAGCCCCAGCATTTT
abundance: -; d_gene: -; j_gene: TRBJ2-5; v_gene: TRBV27; CDR3aa: CASTFQETQYF; CDR3nt: TGTGCCAGCACGTTTCAAGAGACCCAGTACTTC
abundance: -; d_gene: TRBD2; j_gene: TRBJ2-3; v_gene: TRBV5-1; CDR3aa: CASSLAGGTDTQYF; CDR3nt: TGCGCCAGCAGCTTAGCGGGGGGCACAGATACGCAGTATTTT
abundance: -; d_gene: -; j_gene: TRBJ2-7; v_gene: TRBV2; CDR3aa: CASTPLSYEQYF; CDR3nt: TGTGCCAGCACACCACTGTCCTACGAGCAGTACTTC
abundance: -; d_gene: -; j_gene: TRBJ1-1; v_gene: TRBV21-1; CDR3aa: CASSTRGEAFF; CDR3nt: TGTGCCAGCAGCACCAGAGGTGAAGCTTTCTTT
abundance: -; d_gene: TRBD1; j_gene: TRBJ2-1; v_gene: TRBV9; CDR3aa: CASSLPGQQQFF; CDR3nt: TGTGCCAGCAGCCTACCGGGACAGCAGCAGTTCTTC
abundance: -; d_gene: -; j_gene: TRBJ1-5; v_gene: TRBV5-8; CDR3aa: CASSPPTQGRYRGNQPQHF; CDR3nt: TGTGCCAGCAGCCCCCCCACTCAGGGGCGGTATAGGGGCAATCAGCCCCAGCATTTT
abundance: -; d_gene: TRBD1; j_gene: TRBJ1-1; v_gene: TRBV4-3; CDR3aa: CASSPYPDRAGKGDTEAFF; CDR3nt: TGCGCCAGCAGCCCATACCCAGACAGGGCGGGAAAGGGGGACACTGAAGCTTTCTTT
abundance: -; d_gene: -; j_gene: TRBJ1-1; v_gene: TRBV6-5; CDR3aa: CASSTIVRGGTEAFF; CDR3nt: TGTGCCAGCAGTACAATAGTTCGGGGGGGCACTGAAGCTTTCTTT
abundance: -; d_gene: -; j_gene: TRBJ2-2; v_gene: TRBV12-5; CDR3aa: CASGHTRANTGELFF; CDR3nt: TGTGCTAGTGGTCACACTAGGGCGAACACCGGGGAGCTGTTTTTT
abundance: -; d_gene: -; j_gene: TRBJ2-3; v_gene: TRBV6-4; CDR3aa: CASSDTATGLPTDTQYF; CDR3nt: TGTGCCAGCAGTGACACCGCAACGGGTCTCCCTACAGATACGCAGTATTTT